Sequencing of this T cell receptor beta chain was carried out in a study of identical twins. This clonotype was counted between two and nine times. Its antigen is undetermined. This CDR3 has 14 residues. The J segment lost 1 base and the V segment lost 3 bases, leaving 0 bases of the junction unmatched. Germline-derived CDR1 and CDR2 are LNHDA and SQIVND (reference sequence). Overall study findings and caveats: Twin pairs had excess sharing that was weaker in beta out-of-frame sequences.

Using its own MiXCR run on the 5' RACE reads, TCRdb lists one record per CDR3 protein. The table has 500,000 to 650,000 distinct CDR3 sequences, about 20% seen once. The same sample was also used in a study of yellow fever vaccine responses in identical twins.

Sequenced: CD4+ T cells sorted from blood. This receptor was obtained from a woman younger than 35 in good health. The chain couples TRBV19 to TRBJ2-1; 7 bases match TRBD2. Here the CDR3 DNA reads TGTGCCAGTAGTATGGGGGGGTCCTACAATGAGCAGTTCTTC. This codes for CASSMGGSYNEQFF.